The clone carrying this T cell receptor beta chain turned up a few times. The antigen remains unidentified. This entry comes from a study of cytomegalovirus exposure and HLA in healthy donors. Germline values: CDR1 MNHEY, CDR2 SMNVEV (reference sequence). Trimming removed 0 bases from V and 3 bases from J, with 15 bases in between. This CDR3 is 16 amino acids long. Study-wide points: No immune exposure information besides CMV serostatus was available. The authors later linked a missense DCLRE1C variant to TCR beta V- and J-gene trimming. Among TCR beta chains of equal frequency, HLA-associated ones were more clonally expanded in a later analysis.

The PCR ran on 60 Vbeta and 13 Jbeta primers. The method was immunoSEQ multiplex PCR; TCRdb's version includes in-frame clones alone and lacks a portion of them. The sample contains 110,000 to 150,000 clones, roughly a tenth of which appear only once. The chain is built from TRBV27 and TRBJ2-7; perhaps TRBD2 as D (7 bases). This TCR was sampled from a male donor in good health and CMV-seronegative. The sequenced sample consisted of PBMCs. CDR3 coding DNA: TGTGCCAGCAGTTTATCGGACCGGGGGGCGAGCTACGAGCAGTACTTC. This sequence encodes CASSLSDRGASYEQYF.